The 10 T cell receptor beta chains in this list originate from one sample, sequenced in a study of OX40 agonist ivuxolimab in advanced cancers. Assay used: immunoSEQ multiplex PCR; TCRdb lists only in-frame clones, some missing. This table holds some 70,000 clones, 80% to 90% found once. Specimen: CD4+ or CD8+ T cells sorted from blood, collected in a trial of the OX40 agonist ivuxolimab. These receptors all stem from an adult with an advanced solid tumor such as melanoma, head and neck, liver or kidney cancer.

This chain uses TRBV10-1 with TRBJ1-5, with TRBD1 matching 10 bases. Germline lookup yields CDR1 WNHNN and CDR2 SYGVQD (reference sequence). V shed 6 bases, J shed 4 bases, and the junction held 6 bases outside the gene matches. There are 15 residues in the CDR3. The CDR3 loop reads CASRRTGGTNQPQHF. The CDR3 region has the DNA TGCGCCAGCAGAAGGACAGGGGGGACAAATCAGCCCCAGCATTTT.

V gene TRBV7-6 combines with J gene TRBJ2-7; D is ambiguous. Germline V lookup: CDR1 SGHVS, CDR2 FNYEAQ. This CDR3 spans 13 amino acids. Trimming pared 5 bases from V and 7 bases from J, leaving 15 bases between. CDR3 sequence reads: CASSLESTGEQYF. The CDR3 coding sequence is TGTGCCAGCAGCCTAGAATCTACTGGGGAGCAGTACTTC.

CDR3 bases: TGTGCCAGCAGCCTAAAATCCGCGGTCAAGAACTACGAGCAGTACTTC. The encoded protein is CASSLKSAVKNYEQYF. The chain joins TRBV5-8 to TRBJ2-7; D is undetermined. CDR3 length: 16 amino acids. Trimming shortened V by 4 bases and J by 3 bases, and 20 bases separated the two germline ends. Per germline, CDR1 SGHTS and CDR2 YDEGEE. The full variable domain, rest sourced from reference TRBV5-8 and TRBJ2-7, is EAGVTQSPTHLIKTRGQQATLRCSPISGHTSVYWYQQALGLGLQFLLWYDEGEERNRGNFPPRFSGRQFPNYSSELNVNALELEDSALYLCASSLKSAVKNYEQYFGPGTRLTVT.

This clone showed up just once. The chain is built from TRBV6-5 and TRBJ1-3, with D unclear. The CDR3 sequence is 16 residues long. Trimming took 0 bases from V and 3 from J, leaving 12 bases between them. Germline CDR1 reads MNHEY; CDR2 reads SVGAGI. CDR3 nucleotides: TGTGCCAGCAGTTACTCTGTCCTACCCAATGGAAACACCATATATTTT. Amino acid sequence: CASSYSVLPNGNTIYF.

The rearrangement uses TRBV6-5 and TRBJ2-7, with D maybe TRBD2 (6 bases). This CDR3 has 12 residues. V shed 10 bases and J shed 3 bases, with 13 bases lying between them. Germline V gene sequence: CDR1 MNHEY, CDR2 SVGAGI. CDR3: CATRDWNYEQYF. CDR3 DNA: TGTGCCACGAGGGACTGGAACTACGAGCAGTACTTC.

The chain combines TRBV7-9 with TRBJ2-7; D is uncertain. Germline CDR1 is SEHNR and CDR2 is FQNEAQ (reference sequence). The CDR3 covers 14 residues. Trimming took off 2 bases at V and 2 bases at J, with 10 bases between the two ends. CDR3 region: CASSLSGKTYEQYF. The DNA of the CDR3 is TGTGCCAGCAGCTTATCGGGCAAGACCTACGAGCAGTACTTC.

About this clone itself: One end of the junction does not line up with germline, which may come from a read error. The rearrangement uses TRBV5-4 and TRBJ1-1; 9 bases line up with TRBD1. The germline V gene has CDR1 SGHNT and CDR2 YYREEE (reference sequence). CDR3 length equals 15 residues. CDR3 sequence reads: CASSQDDRGNAEAFF. CDR3 bases: TGCGCCAGCAGCCAAGACGACAGGGGGAACGCTGAAGCTTTCTTT.

This chain connects TRBV19 to TRBJ2-5; no definite D call. There are 12 residues in the CDR3. Germline lookup yields CDR1 LNHDA and CDR2 SQIVND (reference sequence). Trimming left V 7 bases short and J 7 bases short, with 13 bases between. CDR3 sequence: CASTANWGTQYF. CDR3 sequence (DNA): TGTGCCAGTACAGCAAATTGGGGGACCCAGTACTTC.

The chain uses TRBV4-1 and TRBJ1-2; D not resolved. Looked up from germline, CDR1 is MGHRA and CDR2 is YSYEKL. This CDR3 has 13 residues. Trimming removed 4 bases from V and 8 bases from J, with 14 bases in between. This CDR3 reads CASSRETREGYTF. The CDR3 DNA reads TGCGCCAGCAGCCGAGAAACCCGTGAAGGCTACACCTTC.

The chain links TRBV6-5 to TRBJ1-5; D remains ambiguous. Germline loops: CDR1 MNHEY, CDR2 SVGAGI. The length of the CDR3 is 15 residues. V dropped 0 bases and J dropped 1 base, with 7 bases sitting between them. The CDR3 DNA follows: TGTGCCAGCAGTTACTCGGTGGAGAGCAATCAGCCCCAGCATTTT. It specifies CASSYSVESNQPQHF.